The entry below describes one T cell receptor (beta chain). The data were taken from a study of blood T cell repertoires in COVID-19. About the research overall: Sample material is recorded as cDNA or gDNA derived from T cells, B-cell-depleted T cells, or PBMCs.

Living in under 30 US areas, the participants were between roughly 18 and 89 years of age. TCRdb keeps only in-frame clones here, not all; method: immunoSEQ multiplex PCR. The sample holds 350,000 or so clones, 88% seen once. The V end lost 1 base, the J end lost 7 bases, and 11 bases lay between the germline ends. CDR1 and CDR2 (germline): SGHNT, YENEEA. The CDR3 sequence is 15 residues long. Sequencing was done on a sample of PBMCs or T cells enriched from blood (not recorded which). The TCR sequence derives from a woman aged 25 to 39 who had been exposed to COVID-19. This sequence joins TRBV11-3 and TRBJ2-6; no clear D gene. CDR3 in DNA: TGTGCCAGCAGCTTAGGAATTCTGGGCGCCAACGTCCTGACTTTC. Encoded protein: CASSLGILGANVLTF.